This TCR beta chain originates from a study of molecular identifiers for immune sequencing clone quantification. Study-wide context: In replicates, the authors split RNA from approximately 22,000 or 94,000 naive CD8 cells five ways and sequenced four. Study-wide findings and caveats: Spiked Jurkat TCR RNA equal to one cell could reportedly be picked out among some 1 million naive cells.

As for this clonotype: The antigen remains unidentified.

TCRdb processed the PCR reads anew with MiXCR; each CDR3 protein has one entry. This table has roughly 55,000 distinct CDR3 sequences, just over 35% appearing once. V lost 1 base, J lost 2 bases, and 14 bases lay in between. Germline CDR1 and CDR2: MDHEN and SYDVKM. CDR3 length: 16 residues. The sequenced material came from naive CD8+ T cells from blood, with Jurkat cell RNA spiked in. Subset in this sample: FACS-sorted CD8+CD4-CCR7+CD45RA+ naive T cells. This sequence was found in a human donor in good health. Some libraries in this study had Jurkat cell RNA spiked in. V usage is TRBV28 and J usage is TRBJ2-5; TRBD1 might be the D (7 bases). CDR3: CASSLLAGGLQETQYF. In DNA, the CDR3 is TGTGCCAGCAGTTTATTGGCAGGGGGGCTTCAAGAGACCCAGTACTTC.